The 5 T cell receptor beta chains below come from one sample, sequenced in a study of T cells in Graves' hyperthyroidism and ophthalmopathy. From RNA transcripts, TCR beta CDR3 regions were amplified. The TCR CDR3 first-round RT-PCR relied on the HTBI primer set. TCRdb reprocessed the multiplex PCR reads with MiXCR, giving one entry per CDR3 protein. Of some 530,000 distinct CDR3 sequences in the sample, 22% were seen once. The sequencing sample was made of blood. The receptors were sampled from a woman aged 70-85 years with Graves' ophthalmopathy.

The sample holds a few counts of this clonotype. For the CDR3, the DNA is TGTGCCTGGAGTGCATGGGACACTAACTATGGCTACACCTTC. This gives the protein CAWSAWDTNYGYTF. The chain is built from TRBV30 and TRBJ1-2, with D perhaps TRBD1 (6 bases). The V end lost 1 base, the J end lost 0 bases, and 9 bases lay between the germline ends. Germline V gene sequence: CDR1 GTSNPN, CDR2 SVGIG (reference sequence). This CDR3 has 14 amino acids.

This chain uses TRBV27 with TRBJ2-2; 9 bases match TRBD1. Germline lookup yields CDR1 MNHEY and CDR2 SMNVEV (reference sequence). The CDR3 totals 15 residues. V dropped 5 bases and J dropped 6; count of bases not matched to a gene: 7. This CDR3 reads CASSRQQGAAGELFF. The CDR3 DNA follows: TGTGCCAGCAGTCGGCAACAGGGGGCGGCCGGGGAGCTGTTTTTT.

V and J are TRBV20-1 and TRBJ2-5; unclear D gene. This CDR3 region has 16 residues. Trimming left V 1 base short and J 0 bases short, with 15 bases between. The germline CDR1 and CDR2 sequences are DFQATT and SNEGSKA (reference sequence). Written as DNA, the CDR3 is TGCAGTGCTAGAGCGGCTTTTGGGAACCACCAAGAGACCCAGTACTTC. It specifies CSARAAFGNHQETQYF.

The table lists this clonotype with a few counts. The rearrangement links TRBV7-9 to TRBJ2-5, with D possibly being TRBD1 (8 bases). CDR1 SEHNR and CDR2 FQNEAQ come from the germline V gene (reference sequence). V was shortened by 5 bases and J by 2 bases, with 12 bases between the two germline ends. The CDR3 sequence is 14 residues long. In nucleotides, the CDR3 is TGTGCCAGCAGCCACAGGGGGGGACAAGAGACCCAGTACTTC. This gives the protein CASSHRGGQETQYF.

The V call is TRBV4-1, the J call TRBJ2-7; a weak D match, TRBD2 (6 bases). CDR1 is MGHRA, CDR2 YSYEKL, per germline. V dropped 1 base and J dropped 3 bases, with 7 bases sitting between them. The CDR3 extends over 13 amino acids. Written as DNA, the CDR3 is TGCGCCAGCAGCCAAGGGACTAACTACGAGCAGTACTTC. It encodes CASSQGTNYEQYF.